This T cell receptor beta chain comes out of a study of T cell repertoires in cytomegalovirus infection. Using its own MiXCR run on the reads, TCRdb lists one record per CDR3 protein. The sample consists of 270,000 or so distinct CDR3 sequences, about 17% of them appearing once. The material sequenced was CD8+ T cells from PBMCs. The origin of this receptor is a human donor in good health (CMV status not recorded). Some clones in this sample may be carry-over from other donors' samples.

The CDR3 spells CASSLSLTVEQYF. The DNA for the CDR3 is TGTGCCAGCAGTTTATCCCTTACAGTCGAGCAGTACTTC. The V gene is TRBV27, the J gene TRBJ2-7; no clear D. CDR3 length: 13 residues. Trimming shortened V by 0 bases and J by 6 bases, and 9 bases separated the two germline ends. Germline CDR1 is MNHEY and CDR2 is SMNVEV (reference sequence).